The rows below give T cell receptor beta chains drawn from one sample of a study of T cells in Graves' hyperthyroidism and ophthalmopathy. TCRdb independently ran MiXCR on the multiplex PCR reads; one entry per CDR3 protein. The sample has 500,000 to 650,000 distinct CDR3 sequences, about 45% seen once. Sequencing was performed on peripheral blood or thyroid tissue (not recorded which). All receptors derive from an adult woman with Graves' disease, either hyperthyroidism or ophthalmopathy (not recorded which). Each CDR3 is given with its conserved first and last residue. D genes are given only for firm matches. Where a row states a size, it is once, few, many or the class of an expanded clone; other rows omit it.

v_gene	d_gene	abundance	j_gene	CDR3aa	CDR3nt
TRBV2	TRBD1	.	TRBJ1-5	CASGSGTGDDQPQHF	TGTGCCAGCGGTTCGGGGACAGGAGACGATCAGCCCCAGCATTTT
TRBV12-3/TRBV12-4	TRBD2	.	TRBJ2-3	CASRIAGGRGDTQYF	TGTGCCAGCAGGATAGCGGGGGGACGGGGAGATACGCAGTATTTT
TRBV10-2	.	many	TRBJ1-2	CASAPGAFSYGYTF	TGCGCCAGCGCACCCGGGGCGTTCTCCTATGGCTACACCTTC
TRBV7-9	.	.	TRBJ2-6	CASRRGANVLTF	TGTGCCAGCAGACGAGGGGCCAACGTCCTGACTTTC
TRBV12-3/TRBV12-4	TRBD1	.	TRBJ2-3	CASKTGSGTDTQYF	TGTGCCAGCAAGACAGGGTCGGGCACAGATACGCAGTATTTT
TRBV2	.	.	TRBJ1-1	CASSQKGQESLNTEAFF	TGTGCCAGCAGTCAAAAGGGCCAAGAGTCCTTGAACACTGAAGCTTTCTTT
TRBV20-1	TRBD2	.	TRBJ2-7	CRAEKIAGDYEQYF	TGCAGGGCGGAAAAGATAGCGGGAGATTACGAGCAGTACTTC
TRBV4-2	.	.	TRBJ2-7	CASSHHRVPEQYF	TGTGCCAGCAGCCATCACAGGGTCCCCGAGCAGTACTTC
TRBV7-6	TRBD1	.	TRBJ1-1	CANKPRTGTNTEAFF	TGTGCCAACAAACCCAGGACAGGGACGAACACTGAAGCTTTCTTT
TRBV5-1	.	many	TRBJ1-2	CASSLGQGIDGYTF	TGCGCCAGCAGCTTGGGGCAGGGTATCGATGGCTACACCTTC
TRBV5-1	TRBD2	.	TRBJ2-7	CASSGGLASYEQYF	TGCGCCAGCAGCGGAGGACTAGCGAGCTACGAGCAGTACTTC
TRBV10-3	.	many	TRBJ1-1	CAIQGGMNTEAFF	TGTGCCATCCAAGGGGGGATGAACACTGAAGCTTTCTTT
TRBV7-8	.	few	TRBJ1-4	CASSAQGLAEKLFF	TGTGCCAGCAGCGCCCAGGGACTAGCGGAAAAACTGTTTTTT
TRBV12-3/TRBV12-4	TRBD1	.	TRBJ1-5	CASSYDAGTGVNQPQHF	TGTGCCAGCAGTTACGATGCCGGGACAGGTGTAAATCAGCCCCAGCATTTT
TRBV10-3	.	.	TRBJ2-7	CAITPTSSLGEQYF	TGTGCCATCACCCCCACGTCATCGTTGGGAGAGCAGTACTTC
TRBV2	.	.	TRBJ1-6	CASSGGRSYNSPLHF	TGTGCCAGCAGTGGAGGACGGAGTTATAATTCACCCCTCCACTTC
TRBV10-3	TRBD1	.	TRBJ1-5	CATQSTNRGSNQPQHF	TGTGCCACCCAAAGTACGAACAGGGGGAGCAATCAGCCCCAGCATTTT
TRBV30	.	few	TRBJ1-5	CAWSSKGGRNNQPQHF	TGTGCCTGGAGTTCAAAGGGTGGAAGAAACAATCAGCCCCAGCATTTT
TRBV20-1	.	few	TRBJ2-7	CSASLGTAYEQYF	TGCAGTGCTAGCCTCGGGACCGCATACGAGCAGTACTTC
TRBV29-1	.	few	TRBJ2-7	CSVEESGTRYEQYF	TGCAGCGTTGAAGAATCTGGGACACGCTACGAGCAGTACTTC
TRBV10-3	.	.	TRBJ1-4	CAISPDPNEKLFF	TGTGCCATCAGTCCGGACCCCAATGAAAAACTGTTTTTT
TRBV19	TRBD2	.	TRBJ2-1	CASSGLAGGPYNEQFF	TGTGCCAGTAGTGGTTTGGCGGGAGGGCCGTACAATGAGCAGTTCTTC
TRBV2	.	.	TRBJ1-2	CASIRETLANYGYTF	TGTGCCAGCATCAGGGAAACTCTTGCTAACTATGGCTACACCTTC
TRBV4-1	TRBD1	few	TRBJ1-4	CASSRSTGVTNEKLFF	TGCGCCAGCAGCCGGAGCACAGGGGTGACTAATGAAAAACTGTTTTTT
TRBV5-1	.	.	TRBJ2-7	CASSWGLNEQYF	TGCGCCAGCAGCTGGGGACTTAACGAGCAGTACTTC
TRBV7-2	TRBD1	many	TRBJ1-2	CASSLARVSGGDGYTF	TGTGCCAGCAGCTTAGCGCGGGTGTCAGGGGGCGATGGCTACACCTTC
TRBV7-8	.	few	TRBJ2-2	CASSLDKARGNEQFF	TGTGCCAGCAGCTTAGATAAGGCCCGGGGCAATGAGCAGTTTTTT
TRBV29-1	TRBD1	few	TRBJ1-2	CSVEGQGQGYTF	TGCAGCGTTGAAGGACAGGGACAAGGCTACACCTTC
TRBV6-2/TRBV6-3	.	many	TRBJ1-2	CASNPQISYGYTF	TGTGCCAGCAACCCGCAGATTTCCTATGGCTACACCTTC
TRBV20-1	.	.	TRBJ1-5	CSASGDTNQPQHF	TGCAGTGCTAGTGGGGACACTAATCAGCCCCAGCATTTT
TRBV7-9	.	.	TRBJ2-5	CASSSDGPGTQYF	TGTGCCAGCAGCTCTGACGGGCCCGGGACCCAGTACTTC
TRBV20-1	.	.	TRBJ2-7	CSARNQEYEQYF	TGCAGTGCTAGGAATCAGGAGTACGAGCAGTACTTC
TRBV20-1	.	many	TRBJ1-1	CSARDLLNSGVGPEAFF	TGCAGTGCTAGAGATCTGCTTAATAGCGGGGTGGGCCCTGAAGCTTTCTTT
TRBV6-5	.	.	TRBJ2-7	CASTWGRDEQYF	TGTGCCAGCACTTGGGGGCGCGACGAGCAGTACTTC
TRBV19	TRBD1	.	TRBJ1-2	CASIGDRGHGYTF	TGTGCCAGTATTGGGGACAGGGGGCATGGCTACACCTTC
TRBV15	.	.	TRBJ2-5	CATSETAQETQYF	TGTGCCACCAGCGAGACGGCACAAGAGACCCAGTACTTC
TRBV5-6	.	few	TRBJ1-2	CASSSPLWDHYGYTF	TGTGCCAGCAGTTCACCACTGTGGGACCACTATGGCTACACCTTC
TRBV10-3	TRBD2	many	TRBJ2-7	CAISDLLAGDSYEQYF	TGTGCCATCAGCGACTTACTAGCGGGAGACTCCTACGAGCAGTACTTC
TRBV7-2	TRBD2	.	TRBJ2-5	CASSLMGTSGSWETQYF	TGTGCCAGCAGCTTAATGGGGACTAGCGGGAGTTGGGAGACCCAGTACTTC
TRBV30	TRBD1	few	TRBJ1-5	CAWSRGPGGNQPQHF	TGTGCCTGGAGTAGGGGGCCGGGGGGCAATCAGCCCCAGCATTTT
TRBV15	.	.	TRBJ1-6	CATSRDVYQEHF	TGTGCCACCAGCAGGGACGTCTACCAAGAGCACTTT
TRBV7-8	.	.	TRBJ2-7	CASSLGAVTSYEQYF	TGTGCCAGCAGCTTAGGAGCGGTCACATCCTACGAGCAGTACTTC
TRBV5-1	TRBD1	.	TRBJ2-7	CASSLGLGQGAYEQYF	TGTGCCAGCAGCTTGGGCCTGGGACAGGGGGCCTACGAGCAGTACTTC
TRBV10-1	TRBD1	many	TRBJ1-5	CASLGTGWNQPQHF	TGCGCCAGCTTAGGGACAGGGTGGAATCAGCCCCAGCATTTT
TRBV29-1	.	.	TRBJ2-3	CSVARQTSTDTQYF	TGCAGCGTTGCTCGACAGACTAGCACAGATACGCAGTATTTT
TRBV7-9	TRBD1	.	TRBJ1-5	CASSLESGQGNQPQHF	TGTGCCAGCAGCTTAGAGTCCGGACAGGGGAATCAGCCCCAGCATTTT
TRBV4-2	.	.	TRBJ2-5	CASSPPTRTGYQETQYF	TGTGCCAGCAGCCCCCCCACAAGAACAGGGTACCAAGAGACCCAGTACTTC
TRBV15	TRBD2	.	TRBJ2-3	CAARTSGTDTQYF	TGTGCCGCGCGGACTAGCGGCACAGATACGCAGTATTTT
TRBV5-8	.	.	TRBJ1-6	CASRSVGGPPGF	TGTGCCAGCAGATCAGTCGGGGGGCCCCCCGGTTTT
TRBV5-1	TRBD2	few	TRBJ2-7	CASTSVAGVSYEQYF	TGCGCCAGCACCTCTGTAGCGGGAGTCTCCTACGAGCAGTACTTC
TRBV20-1	.	.	TRBJ1-6	CSASSGEGDNSPLHF	TGCAGTGCTAGTTCAGGGGAAGGGGATAATTCACCCCTCCACTTT
TRBV25-1	.	once	TRBJ1-1	CARINHNTEAFF	TGTGCCAGGATCAACCACAACACTGAAGCTTTCTTT
TRBV7-9	.	.	TRBJ2-7	CASEIRGAYEQYF	TGTGCCAGCGAAATCCGAGGGGCCTACGAGCAGTACTTC